Listed below are T cell receptor beta chains from one sample, sequenced in a study of blood T cell repertoires in COVID-19. Measured with immunoSEQ multiplex PCR; TCRdb has only the in-frame clones, and not every one. The profile shows some 350,000 clones, more than 75% of them singletons. Sequencing input: peripheral blood. The receptors were sampled from a woman in her fifties or sixties with COVID-19, enrolled during active disease. CDR3s include the opening cysteine and the closing phenylalanine or tryptophan. The D gene is left open where the match is weak. Only some rows state a clone size, as once, few, many or a class for expanded clones.

v_gene	j_gene	abundance	d_gene	CDR3aa	CDR3nt
TRBV2	TRBJ1-5	-	TRBD1	CASTGTGNQPQHF	TGTGCCAGCACCGGGACAGGCAATCAGCCCCAGCATTTT
TRBV5-4	TRBJ1-2	-	TRBD1	CASSVVHGTGYGYTF	TGTGCCAGCAGCGTCGTCCACGGGACAGGGTATGGCTACACCTTC
TRBV5-1	TRBJ2-3	-	TRBD2	CASSLTSVALTDTQYF	TGCGCCAGCAGCTTAACTAGCGTAGCGTTGACAGATACGCAGTATTTT
TRBV9	TRBJ2-3	-	TRBD2	CASSASGSTDTQYF	TGTGCCAGCAGCGCTAGCGGGAGCACAGATACGCAGTATTTT
TRBV6-2/TRBV6-3	TRBJ2-3	-	TRBD2	CASSSFLLTSHTDTQYF	TGTGCCAGCAGTTCCTTTCTCCTGACTAGCCATACAGATACGCAGTATTTT
TRBV11-2	TRBJ1-5	once	-	CASSTQGAQPQHF	TGTGCCAGCAGCACACAGGGTGCTCAGCCCCAGCATTTT
TRBV5-1	TRBJ2-2	-	TRBD1	CASSVTTGITGELFF	TGCGCCAGCAGCGTCACGACAGGGATCACCGGGGAGCTGTTTTTT
TRBV14	TRBJ1-2	-	TRBD1	CASSRQGYGYTF	TGTGCCAGCAGCCGACAGGGATATGGCTACACCTTC
TRBV12-3/TRBV12-4	TRBJ1-2	-	-	CASSPDRGRGYTF	TGTGCCAGCAGCCCCGACAGAGGTCGAGGCTACACCTTC
TRBV27	TRBJ2-7	-	TRBD1	CASSLKDRGRGFYEQYF	TGTGCCAGCAGTTTAAAGGACAGGGGGCGCGGGTTTTACGAGCAGTACTTC
TRBV19	TRBJ2-1	-	-	CASSEGRRAGQFF	TGTGCCAGTAGTGAGGGTCGAAGGGCCGGGCAGTTCTTC
TRBV5-1	TRBJ2-2	-	-	CASSPTRWGEGELFF	TGCGCCAGCAGCCCTACTAGATGGGGAGAAGGGGAGCTGTTTTTT
TRBV19	TRBJ1-5	-	TRBD1	CASSLRDRAGWGNQPQHF	TGTGCCAGTAGTCTCCGGGACAGGGCGGGTTGGGGCAATCAGCCCCAGCATTTT
TRBV13	TRBJ1-1	once	-	CASSLDILNRENTEAFF	TGTGCCAGCAGCTTAGATATTTTGAACAGGGAAAACACTGAAGCTTTCTTT
TRBV7-2	TRBJ1-6	few	-	CASSIRTQPRLHF	TGTGCCAGCAGCATTAGGACTCAACCGCGCCTCCACTTT
TRBV5-4	TRBJ2-7	-	-	CASSYGQGVSSYEQYF	TGTGCCAGCAGCTATGGCCAAGGAGTAAGCTCCTACGAGCAGTACTTC
TRBV2	TRBJ2-2	-	-	CASSESGVDTGELFF	TGTGCCAGCAGTGAATCAGGGGTCGACACCGGGGAGCTGTTTTTT
TRBV7-2	TRBJ1-2	-	-	CASSLTGVSYGYTF	TGTGCCAGCAGCTTAACGGGGGTTAGCTATGGCTACACCTTC
TRBV19	TRBJ2-1	-	TRBD2	CASSSSGSRNEQFF	TGTGCCAGTAGCTCCAGCGGGAGTCGGAATGAGCAGTTCTTC
TRBV7-9	TRBJ1-5	-	-	CASSQYNQPQHF	TGTGCCAGCAGTCAGTACAATCAGCCCCAGCATTTT
TRBV19	TRBJ2-1	-	-	CASKIISGGSYNEQFF	TGTGCCAGTAAAATAATATCTGGAGGCTCCTACAATGAGCAGTTCTTC
TRBV7-2	TRBJ2-1	-	TRBD2	CASSQGTSGNNEQFF	TGTGCCAGCAGCCAAGGGACTAGCGGAAACAATGAGCAGTTCTTC
TRBV27	TRBJ2-5	-	TRBD1	CASSFTGGETQYF	TGTGCCAGCAGTTTTACAGGGGGAGAGACCCAGTACTTC
TRBV6-2/TRBV6-3	TRBJ1-1	-	TRBD1	CASSRGQGWTEAFF	TGTGCCAGCAGCAGAGGACAGGGGTGGACTGAAGCTTTCTTT
TRBV24-1	TRBJ2-1	-	TRBD2	CATQSRTSGSSYNEQFF	TGTGCCACCCAAAGCAGGACTAGCGGGAGCTCCTACAATGAGCAGTTCTTC
TRBV5-4	TRBJ2-7	-	TRBD1	CASSTRGPDFYEQYF	TGTGCCAGCAGTACCAGGGGGCCGGATTTCTACGAGCAGTACTTC
TRBV4-3	TRBJ1-2	-	-	CASSQAGYGYTF	TGCGCCAGCAGCCAGGCGGGATATGGCTACACCTTC
TRBV15	TRBJ1-4	-	-	CATSGTIEKLFF	TGTGCCACCAGCGGGACAATTGAAAAACTGTTTTTT
TRBV30	TRBJ1-5	-	TRBD1	CAWSGQGSYQPQHF	TGTGCCTGGAGTGGACAGGGTTCGTATCAGCCCCAGCATTTT
TRBV3-1/TRBV3-2	TRBJ2-7	-	TRBD1	CASSHPGQGRDEQYF	TGTGCCAGCAGCCATCCGGGACAGGGTAGGGACGAGCAGTACTTC
TRBV29-1	TRBJ1-1	once	-	CSVGPSTGTSTEAFF	TGCAGCGTTGGGCCCTCTACTGGAACTAGCACTGAAGCTTTCTTT
TRBV10-3	TRBJ2-1	-	-	CAIGTGVLNEQFF	TGTGCCATCGGGACTGGGGTCCTCAATGAGCAGTTCTTC
TRBV5-1	TRBJ1-1	-	TRBD1	CASSGGGQGGSTEAFF	TGCGCCAGCAGCGGAGGTGGTCAGGGGGGAAGCACTGAAGCTTTCTTT
TRBV5-8	TRBJ2-6	-	-	CASSSLRGPGANVLTF	TGTGCCAGCAGCTCCCTTAGGGGTCCTGGGGCCAACGTCCTGACTTTC
TRBV7-9	TRBJ2-1	-	-	CASSPDRLVSQFF	TGTGCCAGCAGCCCCGACAGACTAGTCTCGCAGTTCTTC
TRBV29-1	TRBJ1-2	-	-	CSADPGESYGYTF	TGCAGCGCCGATCCCGGGGAAAGCTATGGCTACACCTTC
TRBV4-2	TRBJ2-2	-	TRBD2	CASSQEDSGRHNTGELFF	TGTGCCAGCAGCCAAGAGGATAGCGGGAGGCACAACACCGGGGAGCTGTTTTTT
TRBV11-2	TRBJ2-4	-	-	CASSLGTLAKNIQYF	TGTGCCAGCAGCTTGGGGACACTAGCCAAAAACATTCAGTACTTC
TRBV4-3	TRBJ2-7	-	TRBD2	CASSQSGTSSYEQYF	TGCGCCAGCAGCCAGTCCGGGACTAGCTCCTACGAGCAGTACTTC
TRBV19	TRBJ1-5	-	-	CASQRFGSNQPQHF	TGTGCCAGTCAGCGATTCGGAAGCAATCAGCCCCAGCATTTT
TRBV7-9	TRBJ2-2	-	-	CASSLASNELFF	TGTGCCAGCAGCTTAGCTAGCAATGAGCTGTTTTTT
TRBV24-1	TRBJ2-1	-	TRBD2	CATSDRGGSDEQFF	TGTGCCACCAGTGACCGGGGGGGGAGCGATGAGCAGTTCTTC
TRBV5-1	TRBJ1-1	-	-	CASSLLVGGTEAFF	TGCGCCAGCAGCTTACTGGTCGGGGGCACTGAAGCTTTCTTT
TRBV18	TRBJ1-2	-	-	CASSLGQGGGYTF	TGTGCCAGCTCATTGGGACAAGGAGGCGGCTACACCTTC
TRBV9	TRBJ2-7	-	TRBD1	CASSGQGRYEQYF	TGTGCCAGCAGTGGACAGGGCCGCTACGAGCAGTACTTC
TRBV15	TRBJ1-2	-	TRBD1	CATSRDRRDRGGPYGYTF	TGTGCCACCAGCAGAGACCGAAGGGACAGGGGAGGTCCCTATGGCTACACCTTC
TRBV19	TRBJ2-3	-	-	CASSTTGTFSTDTQYF	TGTGCCAGTAGTACGACAGGGACTTTTAGCACAGATACGCAGTATTTT
TRBV30	TRBJ1-2	-	TRBD1	CAWRGQGIFLYYGYTF	TGTGCCTGGAGGGGACAGGGGATTTTCCTTTACTATGGCTACACCTTC
TRBV6-6	TRBJ2-7	-	-	CASSQQGTYEQYF	TGTGCCAGCAGTCAACAGGGTACATACGAGCAGTACTTC
TRBV4-1	TRBJ1-1	-	TRBD1	CASSQGQGVGTEAFF	TGCGCCAGCAGCCAGGGACAGGGGGTCGGGACTGAAGCTTTCTTT
TRBV7-9	TRBJ2-7	-	-	CASSLGAGMAWEEQYF	TGTGCCAGCAGCTTAGGGGCCGGGATGGCTTGGGAAGAGCAGTACTTC
TRBV24-1	TRBJ1-3	-	-	CATSDQDRFGNTIYF	TGTGCCACCAGTGACCAAGACAGATTTGGAAACACCATATATTTT
TRBV11-1	TRBJ2-1	-	TRBD2	CASSLAGTRPYNEQFF	TGTGCCAGCAGCTTAGCCGGGACTAGGCCCTACAATGAGCAGTTCTTC
TRBV7-9	TRBJ2-5	-	TRBD2	CASSLRAGGQETQYF	TGTGCCAGCAGCTTAAGAGCGGGAGGCCAAGAGACCCAGTACTTC
TRBV2	TRBJ1-2	-	-	CASTGWTRERYGYTF	TGTGCCAGCACCGGATGGACCCGGGAGAGATATGGCTACACCTTC
TRBV7-9	TRBJ2-7	-	-	CASSLGLEGGLGYEQYF	TGTGCCAGCAGCTTAGGGTTGGAGGGCGGCTTGGGTTACGAGCAGTACTTC
TRBV7-3	TRBJ1-1	-	TRBD1	CASSLVGTEINEAFF	TGTGCCAGCAGCTTAGTCGGGACAGAGATTAATGAAGCTTTCTTT